This T cell receptor beta chain stems from a study of patients and donors after allogeneic stem cell transplantation. The CDR3 covers 15 residues. The V end lost 2 bases, the J end lost 3 bases, and 14 bases lay between the germline ends. Germline V CDR1 and CDR2: SGHRS, YFSETQ. TCRdb re-called the RT-PCR reads through MiXCR, storing one row per CDR3 protein. The sample carries approximately 410,000 distinct CDR3 sequences, approximately 16% recorded once. The sequence was collected from a human donor who was either an allogeneic HSCT recipient or a stem cell or donor lymphocyte infusion donor (not recorded which). It is not recorded whose cells these are; they may come from a transplant donor. The sequencing sample was made of blood, either unsorted or a sorted T cell fraction (not recorded which). V is TRBV5-1 and J is TRBJ1-2; D ambiguous. The CDR3: CASSLIFRGDYGYTF. The CDR3 coding sequence is TGCGCCAGCAGCTTAATCTTCCGTGGGGACTATGGCTACACCTTC.